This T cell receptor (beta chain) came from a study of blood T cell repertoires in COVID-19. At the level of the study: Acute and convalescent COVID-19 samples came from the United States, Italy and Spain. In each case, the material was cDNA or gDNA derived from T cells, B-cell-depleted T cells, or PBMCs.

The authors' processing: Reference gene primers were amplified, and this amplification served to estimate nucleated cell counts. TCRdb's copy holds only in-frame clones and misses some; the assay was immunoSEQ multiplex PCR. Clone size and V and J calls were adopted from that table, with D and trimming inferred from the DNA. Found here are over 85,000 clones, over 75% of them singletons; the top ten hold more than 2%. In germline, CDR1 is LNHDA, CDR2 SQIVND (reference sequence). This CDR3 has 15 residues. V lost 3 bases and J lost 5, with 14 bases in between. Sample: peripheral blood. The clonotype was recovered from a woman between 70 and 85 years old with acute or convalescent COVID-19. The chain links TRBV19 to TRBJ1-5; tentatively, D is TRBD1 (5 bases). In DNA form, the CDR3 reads TGTGCCAGTAGTATTCGGCAGGGAGGGCATCAGCCCCAGCATTTT. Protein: CASSIRQGGHQPQHF.